The next 7 T cell receptor beta chains were all read from a single sample in a study of blood T cell repertoires in COVID-19. Sequenced by immunoSEQ multiplex PCR; TCRdb stores in-frame clones only, minus some. The profile shows over 150,000 clones, approximately 86% of them singletons. The sequenced sample was peripheral blood. The receptor set was obtained from an elderly woman with COVID-19, enrolled during active disease.

The chain links TRBV5-1 to TRBJ1-6, with 7 bases that match TRBD1. CDR3 length: 14 amino acids. In germline, CDR1 is SGHRS, CDR2 YFSETQ. V lost 0 bases, J lost 8 bases, and 2 bases stayed unmatched. This CDR3 is CASSLVGGDSPLHF. The DNA of the CDR3 is TGCGCCAGCAGCTTGGTAGGGGGCGATTCACCCCTCCACTTT.

The chain is built from TRBV28 and TRBJ1-5, with 8 bases that match TRBD1. The junction had 16 bases not matched to a gene; V was cut back by 5 bases and J by 4 bases. Germline V gives CDR1 MDHEN, CDR2 SYDVKM. The CDR3 totals 18 residues. CDR3 in amino acids: CASSPLVPTGVRNQPQHF. For the CDR3, the DNA is TGTGCCAGCAGTCCTCTCGTTCCGACAGGGGTTAGAAATCAGCCCCAGCATTTT.

The chain has TRBV6-1 and TRBJ1-5; D may be TRBD1 (6 bases). The V and J ends lost 3 bases and 4 bases respectively, with 13 bases between them. The CDR3 sequence is 15 residues long. Germline loops: CDR1 MNHNS, CDR2 SASEGT. This CDR3 is CASSEDSFGNQPQHF. The CDR3 coding sequence is TGTGCCAGCAGTGAGGACAGTTTCGGGAATCAGCCCCAGCATTTT.

This chain links TRBV19 with TRBJ2-2; the D is unclear. CDR3 length: 13 amino acids. CDR1 is LNHDA and CDR2 is SQIVND in the germline V gene (reference sequence). V dropped 6 bases and J dropped 7 bases, with 12 bases sitting between them. The CDR3 nucleotides read TGTGCCAGTAGAAAACCACCCGGCGGGGAGCTGTTTTTT. Amino acids: CASRKPPGGELFF.

The gene calls are TRBV4-2 and TRBJ1-4; TRBD1 is a possible D gene (5 bases). Germline CDR1 reads LGHNA; CDR2 reads YNFKEQ. Trimming stripped 1 base from V and 7 bases from J, with 13 bases between. The CDR3 runs 15 residues. CDR3 residues: CASSQGGREGEKLFF. CDR3 DNA: TGTGCCAGCAGCCAAGGGGGCAGGGAAGGTGAAAAACTGTTTTTT.

The chain combines TRBV25-1 with TRBJ2-7; 9 bases agree with TRBD1. Germline V CDR1 and CDR2: MGHDK, SYGVNS. The V gene end was trimmed by 6 bases and the J gene end by 0 bases; junction bases not matched to a gene: 6. The CDR3 contains 15 residues. The CDR3 coding sequence is TGTGCCAGCAGCCCCCGGGACAGGGTCTCCTACGAGCAGTACTTC. Translating gives CASSPRDRVSYEQYF.

The chain joins TRBV28 to TRBJ1-5, with a tentative D call TRBD1 (6 bases). V dropped 6 bases and J dropped 6 bases, with 15 bases sitting between them. The CDR3 extends over 14 amino acids. The germline gives CDR1 MDHEN, CDR2 SYDVKM. The CDR3 sequence is CASRPYRVSQPQHF. The DNA of the CDR3 is TGTGCCAGCAGGCCTTACAGGGTTTCTCAGCCCCAGCATTTT.